The 26 T cell receptor beta chains given below trace back to one sample, sequenced in a study of blood T cell repertoires in COVID-19. Clones were sequenced by immunoSEQ multiplex PCR, and TCRdb holds only the in-frame ones, with some missing. The sample carries approximately 190,000 clones, 70% to 90% recorded once. The sequenced sample consisted of peripheral blood. These receptors all come from a man aged 60-69 years with active or convalescent COVID-19.

The V gene is TRBV6-5, the J gene TRBJ2-7; the match to TRBD2 covers 8 bases. CDR1 MNHEY and CDR2 SVGAGI come from the germline V gene. The CDR3 length is 14 residues. Unmatched junction bases numbered 5, after V lost 7 bases and J lost 0 bases. This CDR3 reads CASTGGGSSYEQYF. The CDR3 DNA reads as TGTGCCAGCACCGGGGGGGGGAGCTCCTACGAGCAGTACTTC.

The gene calls are TRBV13 and TRBJ2-2; D possibly corresponds to TRBD1 (7 bases). V gave up 5 bases and J gave up 0 bases, with 19 bases separating them. Germline V gene data show CDR1 as PRHDT and CDR2 as FYEKMQ (reference sequence). The CDR3 is 18 residues long. Here the CDR3 reads CASSAGLRGTANTGELFF. CDR3 bases: TGTGCCAGCAGCGCAGGGCTCAGGGGGACTGCGAACACCGGGGAGCTGTTTTTT.

The gene calls are TRBV6-5 and TRBJ1-2; weak D call: TRBD1 (6 bases). Germline V gives CDR1 MNHEY, CDR2 SVGAGI. V was cut by 6 bases and J by 4 bases, with 18 bases left in between. The CDR3 sequence is 15 residues long. The CDR3 protein is CASSSRGQSLYGYTF. DNA of the CDR3: TGTGCCAGCAGCTCCCGTGGACAGTCCCTCTATGGCTACACCTTC.

The genes are TRBV5-1 and TRBJ1-5, with 7 bases fitting TRBD1. The CDR3 runs 19 residues. Germline CDR1 is SGHRS and CDR2 is YFSETQ. V lost 4 bases and J lost 4; bases outside the gene matches: 20. CDR3 nucleotides: TGCGCCAGCAGCCTAATTCCTCTCGGGACGGGACAGTATAATCAGCCCCAGCATTTT. Amino acid sequence: CASSLIPLGTGQYNQPQHF.

J is TRBJ2-1 and V is TRBV20-1; D might be TRBD1 (5 bases). Trimming removed 3 bases at V and 4 bases at J, with 16 bases between. The CDR3 loop spans 15 amino acids. The V gene's germline CDR1 is DFQATT and CDR2 SNEGSKA (reference sequence). Written as DNA, the CDR3 is TGCAGTGCTAGTTCTCAGGGTACTGTATACAATGAGCAGTTCTTC. Translation gives CSASSQGTVYNEQFF.

V gene TRBV11-2 combines with J gene TRBJ1-2; a weak D match, TRBD1 (5 bases). Germline loops: CDR1 SGHAT, CDR2 FQNNGV. V gave up 0 bases and J gave up 8 bases, with 13 bases separating them. The CDR3 is 14 residues long. The DNA of the CDR3 is TGTGCCAGCAGCTTAGATTATTCAGGGCCCGGCTACACCTTC. Protein product: CASSLDYSGPGYTF.

The chain joins TRBV5-1 to TRBJ1-6, with 7 bases that match TRBD1. Germline V gene sequence: CDR1 SGHRS, CDR2 YFSETQ. CDR3 length equals 14 residues. Trimming took 1 base from V and 8 from J; bases not matched to a gene: 3. CDR3 nucleotide sequence: TGCGCCAGCAGCTTGTTTACAGGGGATTCACCCCTCCACTTT. It codes for CASSLFTGDSPLHF. Drawing the rest from reference TRBV5-1 and TRBJ1-6, the complete variable domain is KAGVTQTPRYLIKTRGQQVTLSCSPISGHRSVSWYQQTPGQGLQFLFEYFSETQRNKGNFPGRFSGRQFSNSRSEMNVSTLELGDSALYLCASSLFTGDSPLHFGNGTRLTVT.

V is TRBV6-5 and J is TRBJ1-1; 10 bases match TRBD1. In germline, CDR1 is MNHEY, CDR2 SVGAGI. This CDR3 contains 14 residues. V trimming: 5 bases; J trimming: 5 bases; junction bases outside the gene matches: 5. The CDR3 region is CASSPGQGRTEAFF. The DNA for the CDR3 is TGTGCCAGCAGTCCGGGACAGGGGAGGACTGAAGCTTTCTTT.

This chain connects TRBV5-1 to TRBJ1-1; D remains unclear. CDR1 and CDR2 (germline): SGHRS, YFSETQ. V lost 3 bases and J lost 0, with 6 bases in between. The CDR3 sequence is 13 residues long. The CDR3: CASSSNVNTEAFF. The CDR3 DNA sequence: TGCGCCAGCAGCTCCAATGTGAACACTGAAGCTTTCTTT.

The V gene is TRBV15, the J gene TRBJ1-2; 7 bases are shared with TRBD1. Germline V gene sequence: CDR1 LNHNV, CDR2 YYDKDF (reference sequence). The junction had 10 bases not matched to a gene; V was cut back by 1 base and J by 5 bases. The CDR3 is 16 residues long. The CDR3 region is CATSRGRQGLGYGYTF. The CDR3 nucleotides read TGTGCCACCAGCAGAGGGAGACAGGGCCTAGGGTATGGCTACACCTTC. Filled out from reference TRBV15 and TRBJ1-2, the complete variable domain reads DAMVIQNPRYQVTQFGKPVTLSCSQTLNHNVMYWYQQKSSQAPKLLFHYYDKDFNNEADTPDNFQSRRPNTSFCFLDIRSPGLGDTAMYLCATSRGRQGLGYGYTFGSGTRLTVV.

J is TRBJ2-7 and V is TRBV5-6; maybe TRBD1 (6 bases). Trimming pared 2 bases from V and 3 bases from J, leaving 12 bases between. Germline V lookup: CDR1 SGHDT, CDR2 YYEEEE. The CDR3 sequence is 14 residues long. CDR3 loop: CASSLQGSIYEQYF. The CDR3 nucleotides read TGTGCCAGCAGCTTACAGGGCTCGATCTACGAGCAGTACTTC.

This clone turned up a few times. This chain links TRBV10-3 with TRBJ1-6; 10 bases align to TRBD1. From germline, CDR1 is ENHRY and CDR2 SYGVKD. The CDR3 is made up of 15 amino acids. Losses at the gene ends were 1 base for V and 9 bases for J; bases not matched to a gene: 3. The CDR3 region has the DNA TGTGCCATCAGTGAGTTCGGGACAGGGGTTTCACCCCTCCACTTT. As protein: CAISEFGTGVSPLHF.

The chain combines TRBV27 with TRBJ2-2; 8 nucleotides line up with TRBD1. J lost 3 bases, V lost 3 bases, and 3 bases had no gene match. This CDR3 region has 15 residues. Germline CDR1 is MNHEY and CDR2 is SMNVEV (reference sequence). The CDR3 coding sequence is TGTGCCAGCAGTTTCGGACAGGGCGACACCGGGGAGCTGTTTTTT. Its translation is CASSFGQGDTGELFF.

This sequence joins TRBV7-3 and TRBJ1-1, with D perhaps TRBD1 (6 bases). The CDR3 totals 14 residues. Germline CDR1 and CDR2: SGHTA and FQGTGA. Trimming removed 5 bases from V and 7 bases from J, with 17 bases in between. The CDR3 reads CASSPQGRTDEAFF. The CDR3 nucleotides read TGTGCCAGCAGCCCACAGGGCAGGACAGATGAAGCTTTCTTT.

The rearrangement joins TRBV7-2 to TRBJ2-7; possibly TRBD1 for D (5 bases). The CDR3 is 14 residues long. The germline CDR1 and CDR2 sequences are SGHTA and FQGNSA. V was shortened by 2 bases and J by 3 bases, with 11 bases between the two germline ends. CDR3: CASSLNVRDYEQYF. The CDR3 coding sequence is TGTGCCAGCAGCTTAAATGTCAGGGACTACGAGCAGTACTTC.

The chain carries TRBV5-6 and TRBJ1-6; D may be TRBD1 (5 bases). V was shortened by 2 bases and J by 8 bases, with 11 bases between the two germline ends. The CDR3 extends over 14 amino acids. Germline loops: CDR1 SGHDT, CDR2 YYEEEE. The chain's CDR3 is CASSFQGRHSPLHF. CDR3 coding DNA: TGTGCCAGCAGCTTCCAGGGCAGACATTCACCCCTCCACTTT. Together with reference TRBV5-6 and TRBJ1-6, the CDR3 gives the full variable domain: DAGVTQSPTHLIKTRGQQVTLRCSPKSGHDTVSWYQQALGQGPQFIFQYYEEEERQRGNFPDRFSGHQFPNYSSELNVNALLLGDSALYLCASSFQGRHSPLHFGNGTRLTVT.

V is TRBV4-2 and J is TRBJ1-3, with TRBD1 matching 7 bases. Unmatched junction bases numbered 9, after V lost 0 bases and J lost 4 bases. Germline V CDR1 and CDR2: LGHNA, YNFKEQ. This CDR3 contains 17 residues. The CDR3 sequence: CASSQEEGAHRGNTIYF. The CDR3, as DNA: TGTGCCAGCAGCCAAGAGGAGGGGGCGCATCGGGGAAACACCATATATTTT.

The chain employs TRBV11-3 and TRBJ2-1, with 8 bases that match TRBD1. The CDR3 runs 14 residues. Germline V CDR1 and CDR2: SGHNT, YENEEA. The V segment lost 3 bases and the J segment 7 bases; nucleotides outside the gene matches: 5. CDR3 sequence: CASSFNTGGNEQFF. For the CDR3, the DNA is TGTGCCAGCAGCTTCAATACAGGGGGTAATGAGCAGTTCTTC. Full variable domain (rest looked up from reference TRBV11-3 and TRBJ2-1): EAGVVQSPRYKIIEKKQPVAFWCNPISGHNTLYWYLQNLGQGPELLIRYENEEAVDDSQLPKDRFSAERLKGVDSTLKIQPAELGDSAVYLCASSFNTGGNEQFFGPGTRLTVL.

The chain uses TRBV3-1 (or the pseudogene TRBV3-2) and TRBJ2-1, with TRBD2 matching 10 bases. The CDR3 is made up of 18 amino acids. J lost 6 bases, V lost 4 bases, and 15 bases had no gene match. The germline V gene encodes CDR1 LGHDT and CDR2 YNNKEL (reference sequence). CDR3 in amino acids: CASSPGGSGGAFGNEQFF. CDR3 nucleotide sequence: TGTGCCAGCAGCCCCGGGGGGAGCGGGGGGGCCTTTGGCAATGAGCAGTTCTTC.

CDR3 in DNA: TGTGCCAGCAGCTCCTACTTAAACATTCAGTACTTC. Residues: CASSSYLNIQYF. This chain connects TRBV5-6 to TRBJ2-4; D call uncertain. The CDR3 extends over 12 amino acids. V was pared by 3 bases and J by 6 bases, with 7 bases between. The germline V gene encodes CDR1 SGHDT and CDR2 YYEEEE. Variable domain in full (rest from reference TRBV5-6 and TRBJ2-4): DAGVTQSPTHLIKTRGQQVTLRCSPKSGHDTVSWYQQALGQGPQFIFQYYEEEERQRGNFPDRFSGHQFPNYSSELNVNALLLGDSALYLCASSSYLNIQYFGAGTRLSVL.

This clone was counted once. The rearrangement links TRBV2 to TRBJ2-7; D remains ambiguous. Trimming cost V 3 bases and J 6 bases, with 15 bases left between them. The length of the CDR3 is 14 residues. CDR1 and CDR2 (germline): SNHLY, FYNNEI. CDR3: CASSDSPRHGEQYF. In DNA form, the CDR3 reads TGTGCCAGCAGTGACTCACCCCGACACGGCGAGCAGTACTTC.

The chain carries TRBV19 and TRBJ2-5, with 7 positions matching TRBD2. V was clipped by 6 bases and J by 5 bases; unmatched bases: 6. This CDR3 is built from 13 residues. Germline V lookup: CDR1 LNHDA, CDR2 SQIVND (reference sequence). The CDR3 DNA reads as TGTGCCAGTAGGGGCGGGGGTGGGGAGACCCAGTACTTC. Translated: CASRGGGGETQYF.

The DNA of the CDR3 is TGCGCCAGCAGCTTGGCAAGGGGTGGTAACGAAAAACTGTTTTTT. Translated, it gives CASSLARGGNEKLFF. The chain carries TRBV5-1 and TRBJ1-4; possible D gene TRBD1, 5 bases. This CDR3 has 15 residues. The germline CDR1 and CDR2 sequences are SGHRS and YFSETQ. The V and J ends lost 0 bases and 8 bases respectively, with 14 bases between them.

The chain has TRBV5-1 and TRBJ2-3; 11 bases fit TRBD2. V trimming: 0 bases; J trimming: 0 bases; junction bases outside the gene matches: 0. Germline CDR1 reads SGHRS; CDR2 reads YFSETQ. The CDR3 spans 16 residues. CDR3 in DNA: TGCGCCAGCAGCTTGGGACTAGCGGGGAGCACAGATACGCAGTATTTT. This gives the protein CASSLGLAGSTDTQYF.

V and J are TRBV5-1 and TRBJ2-5, with 8 bases that match TRBD1. Germline CDR1 SGHRS, CDR2 YFSETQ. CDR3 length: 15 residues. V was clipped by 4 bases and J by 4 bases; unmatched bases: 9. The CDR3 sequence is CASSRTRTGRETQYF. As DNA, the CDR3 is TGCGCCAGCAGCCGTACAAGGACAGGGAGAGAGACCCAGTACTTC.

The CDR3 DNA is TGTGCCAGCAGCTTAGGAACAGGGAGCCTCCGAAAAAATACGCAGTATTTT. Encoded protein: CASSLGTGSLRKNTQYF. V is TRBV7-9 and J is TRBJ2-3; a weak D match, TRBD1 (6 bases). The germline V gene encodes CDR1 SEHNR and CDR2 FQNEAQ (reference sequence). Trimming left V 1 base short and J 7 bases short, with 21 bases between. This CDR3 contains 17 residues. Looking up the rest from reference TRBV7-9 and TRBJ2-3 gives the full variable domain: DTGVSQNPRHKITKRGQNVTFRCDPISEHNRLYWYRQTLGQGPEFLTYFQNEAQLEKSRLLSDRFSAERPKGSFSTLEIQRTEQGDSAMYLCASSLGTGSLRKNTQYFGPGTRLTVL.